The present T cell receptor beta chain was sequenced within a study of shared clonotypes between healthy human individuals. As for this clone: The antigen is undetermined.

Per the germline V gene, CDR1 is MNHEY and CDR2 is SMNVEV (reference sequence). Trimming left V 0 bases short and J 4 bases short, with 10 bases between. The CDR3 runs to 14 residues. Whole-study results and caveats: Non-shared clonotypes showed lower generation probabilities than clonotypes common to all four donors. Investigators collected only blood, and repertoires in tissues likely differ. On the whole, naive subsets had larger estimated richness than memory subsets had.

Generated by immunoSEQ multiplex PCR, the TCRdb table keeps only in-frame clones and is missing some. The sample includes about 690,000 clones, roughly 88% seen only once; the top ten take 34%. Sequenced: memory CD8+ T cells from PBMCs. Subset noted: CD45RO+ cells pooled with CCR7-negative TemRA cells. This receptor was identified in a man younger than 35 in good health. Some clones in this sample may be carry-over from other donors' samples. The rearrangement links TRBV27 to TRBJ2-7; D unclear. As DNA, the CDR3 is TGTGCCAGCAGTTTATCTCCGGAAATATACGAGCAGTACTTC. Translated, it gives CASSLSPEIYEQYF.